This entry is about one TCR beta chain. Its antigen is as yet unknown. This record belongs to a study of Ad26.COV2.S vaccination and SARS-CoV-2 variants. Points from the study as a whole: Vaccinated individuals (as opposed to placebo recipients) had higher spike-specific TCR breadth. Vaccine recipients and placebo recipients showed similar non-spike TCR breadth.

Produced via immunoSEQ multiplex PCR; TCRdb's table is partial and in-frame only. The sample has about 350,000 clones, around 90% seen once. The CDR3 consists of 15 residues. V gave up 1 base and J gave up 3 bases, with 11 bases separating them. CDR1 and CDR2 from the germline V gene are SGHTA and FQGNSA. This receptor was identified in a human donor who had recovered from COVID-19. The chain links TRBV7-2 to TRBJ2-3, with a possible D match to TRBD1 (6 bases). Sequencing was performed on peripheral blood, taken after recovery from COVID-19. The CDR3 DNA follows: TGTGCCAGCAGCTTAGTGGGGGCGGCGACAGATACGCAGTATTTT. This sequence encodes CASSLVGAATDTQYF.